This TCR beta chain is drawn from a study of T-cell reconstitution after alpha-beta-depleted transplantation in children. General observations from the study: Surviving recipient T cells and thymic progenitors accounted for the high day-60 TCRbeta diversity observed in some patients. T-cell numbers and diversity one year post-transplant derived largely from freshly generated T cells. Several hundred expanded graft clones reportedly gave rise to the alpha-beta T cells present about two months after transplant.

Unique molecular identifiers were built into the TCRbeta library. MiXCR was run by TCRdb on the PCR reads, yielding one entry per CDR3 protein. The repertoire holds 550,000 to 600,000 distinct CDR3 sequences, with 20% to 25% as singletons. This clonotype has a handful of counts. What it recognizes is unknown. CDR3 size: 13 residues. Germline V CDR1 and CDR2: SGDLS, YYNGEE. Trimming took 3 bases from V and 9 from J; bases not matched to a gene: 1. This clonotype originated in a boy in the first two years of life who had a stem cell transplant for acute myeloid leukemia, so the T cells may come from the graft donor. The V call is TRBV9, the J call TRBJ2-1, with 12 bases identical to TRBD2. This sample comprised PBMCs, mostly from graft donor cells, obtained 360 days after TCRalphabeta/CD19-depleted stem cell transplant. The CDR3 here is CASSAGLAGEQFF. The CDR3 region has the DNA TGTGCCAGCAGCGCGGGACTAGCGGGTGAGCAGTTCTTC.